The T cell receptor (beta chain) described here comes from a study of CD8 T cells in Susac syndrome. TEMRA cells were enriched by FACS, while CD8+ and CD4+ T cells were obtained through a negative isolation that was performed magnetically. Germline CDR1 is SNHLY and CDR2 is FYNNEI. The CDR3 loop spans 17 amino acids. V lost 7 bases, J lost 2 bases, and 15 bases stayed unmatched. Reverse transcription of about 0.45 to 1 ug RNA used random hexamers. TCRdb re-derived calls from the immunoSEQ multiplex PCR reads in MiXCR, one entry per CDR3 protein. The sample yields tens of thousands of distinct CDR3 sequences, about 93% seen once.

The clonotype comes from a human donor with Susac syndrome. The chain employs TRBV2 and TRBJ2-7; TRBD2 agrees at 9 bases. Input material: CD4+ T cells from PBMCs. The CDR3 here is CASIHGAGGRRAYEQYF. The CDR3 coding sequence is TGTGCCAGCATTCACGGAGCGGGGGGCCGCCGGGCCTACGAGCAGTACTTC. Full variable domain (outside the CDR3, taken from reference TRBV2 and TRBJ2-7): EPEVTQTPSHQVTQMGQEVILRCVPISNHLYFYWYRQILGQKVEFLVSFYNNEISEKSEIFDDQFSVERPDGSNFTLKIRSTKLEDSAMYFCASIHGAGGRRAYEQYFGPGTRLTVT.